This TCR beta chain was found in a study of shared clonotypes between healthy human individuals. Study summary: Each donor had three CD4 naive, three CD4 memory, two CD8 naive and one CD8 memory plate.

The CDR3 runs to 13 residues. V was cut by 6 bases and J by 1 base, with 9 bases left in between. Germline loops: CDR1 ENHRY, CDR2 SYGVKD. Donors, without exception, were Caucasian adults residing in Nashville, Tennessee. Both subsets, CD45RA+ naive and CD45RA-negative memory, were split from the CD4+ cells. Running of the assay took place at deep level. Method: immunoSEQ multiplex PCR; TCRdb's copy keeps in-frame clones and lacks some. Of about 510,000 clones in the sample, 90% to 96% were seen once. Sequenced input: naive CD4+ T cells sorted from blood. The subset denotes: CD45RA+ positively selected. The source is a woman younger than 45 in good health. The rearrangement joins TRBV10-3 to TRBJ1-1, with a possible D match to TRBD1 (5 bases). CDR3: CAIREGRNTEAFF. As DNA, the CDR3 is TGTGCCATCAGAGAGGGACGGAACACTGAAGCTTTCTTT.